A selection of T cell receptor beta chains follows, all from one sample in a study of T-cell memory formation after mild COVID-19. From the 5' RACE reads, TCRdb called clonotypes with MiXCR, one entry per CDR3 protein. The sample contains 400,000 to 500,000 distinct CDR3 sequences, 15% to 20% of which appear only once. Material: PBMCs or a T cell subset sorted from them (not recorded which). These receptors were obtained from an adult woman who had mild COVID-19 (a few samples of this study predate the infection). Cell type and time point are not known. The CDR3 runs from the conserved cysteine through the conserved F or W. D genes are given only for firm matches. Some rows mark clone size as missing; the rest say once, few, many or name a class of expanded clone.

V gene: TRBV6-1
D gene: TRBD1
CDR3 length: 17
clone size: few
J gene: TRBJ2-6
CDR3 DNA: TGTGCCAGCATAAGGACAGGGTGGCTGGCTGGGGCCAACGTCCTGACTTTC
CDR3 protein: CASIRTGWLAGANVLTF

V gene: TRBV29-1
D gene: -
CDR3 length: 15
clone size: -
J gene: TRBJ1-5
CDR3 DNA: TGCAGCGTCGCGGTGGGGGGCCGGGGCAATCAGCCCCAGCATTTT
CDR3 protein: CSVAVGGRGNQPQHF

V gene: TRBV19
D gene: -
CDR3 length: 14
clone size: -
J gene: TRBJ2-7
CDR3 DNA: TGTGCCAGTAGTACCCGGTCAGGTACCTACGAGCAGTACTTC
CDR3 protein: CASSTRSGTYEQYF

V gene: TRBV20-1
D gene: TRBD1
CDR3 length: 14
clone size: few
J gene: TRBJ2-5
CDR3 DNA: TGCAGTGCTAGGACCCACAGGGGAGAAGAGACCCAGTACTTC
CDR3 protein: CSARTHRGEETQYF

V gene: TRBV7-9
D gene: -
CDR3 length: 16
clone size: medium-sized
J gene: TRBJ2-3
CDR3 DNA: TGTGCCAGCACCCTAGTCCAAGGGTCCCCCACAGATACGCAGTATTTT
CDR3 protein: CASTLVQGSPTDTQYF

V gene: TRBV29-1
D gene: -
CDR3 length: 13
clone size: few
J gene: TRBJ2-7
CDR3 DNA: TGCAGCGTTGTGTTAGCCCGGGACTACGAGCAGTACTTC
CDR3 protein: CSVVLARDYEQYF

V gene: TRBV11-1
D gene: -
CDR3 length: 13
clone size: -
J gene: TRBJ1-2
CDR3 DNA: TGTGCCAGCAGCTTACAGGGAGTATACGGCTACACCTTC
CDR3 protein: CASSLQGVYGYTF

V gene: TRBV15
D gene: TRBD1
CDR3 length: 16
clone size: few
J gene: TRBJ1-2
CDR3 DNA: TGTGCCACCAGCCAAGGACAGGGGGCTTTCGGCTATGGCTACACCTTC
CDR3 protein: CATSQGQGAFGYGYTF

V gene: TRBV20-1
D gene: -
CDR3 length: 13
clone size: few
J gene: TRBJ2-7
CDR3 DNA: TGCAGTGCTAGATCGACCAGCTCCTACGAGCAGTACTTC
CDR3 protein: CSARSTSSYEQYF

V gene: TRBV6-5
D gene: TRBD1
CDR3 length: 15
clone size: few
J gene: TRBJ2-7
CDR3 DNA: TGTGCCAGCAGTTACGGACAGGGGCCTCCAGACGAGCAGTACTTC
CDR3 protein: CASSYGQGPPDEQYF

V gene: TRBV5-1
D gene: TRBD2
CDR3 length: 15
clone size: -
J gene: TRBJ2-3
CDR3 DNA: TGCGCCAGCAGCTTGGGGCGGGGGGGCCCAGATACGCAGTATTTT
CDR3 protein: CASSLGRGGPDTQYF

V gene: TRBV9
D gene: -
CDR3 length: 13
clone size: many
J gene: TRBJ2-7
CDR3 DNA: TGTGCCAGCGGTGGACTATCGGGCCACGAGCAGTACTTC
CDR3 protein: CASGGLSGHEQYF

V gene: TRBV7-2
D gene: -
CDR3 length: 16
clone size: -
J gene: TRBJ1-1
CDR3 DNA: TGTGCCAGCAGCTTAGCAGCACTACTTATGAACACTGAAGCTTTCTTT
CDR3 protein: CASSLAALLMNTEAFF

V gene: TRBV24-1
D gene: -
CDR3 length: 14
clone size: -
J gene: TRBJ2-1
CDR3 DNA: TGTGCCACCAGTGATAGGCCCTCTGGCGATGAGCAGTTCTTC
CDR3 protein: CATSDRPSGDEQFF

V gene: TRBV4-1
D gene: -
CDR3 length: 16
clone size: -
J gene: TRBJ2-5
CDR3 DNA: TGCGCCAGCAGCCAAGCCTGGGGCGGGGACAGAGATAACCAGTACTTC
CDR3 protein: CASSQAWGGDRDNQYF

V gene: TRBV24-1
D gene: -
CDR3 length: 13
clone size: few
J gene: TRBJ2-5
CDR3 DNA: TGTGCCACCAGTGTCTCCGGGGAAGAGACCCAGTACTTC
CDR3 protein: CATSVSGEETQYF

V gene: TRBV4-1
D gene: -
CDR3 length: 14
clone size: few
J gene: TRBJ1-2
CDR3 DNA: TGCGCCAGCAGCCTTAAAGGATCACCCAATGGCTACACCTTC
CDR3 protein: CASSLKGSPNGYTF

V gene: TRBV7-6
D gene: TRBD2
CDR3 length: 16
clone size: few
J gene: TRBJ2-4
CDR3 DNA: TGTGCCAGCAGCTTAGCGATGGGACTAGCGGGAGGGCAGCAGTACTTC
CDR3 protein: CASSLAMGLAGGQQYF

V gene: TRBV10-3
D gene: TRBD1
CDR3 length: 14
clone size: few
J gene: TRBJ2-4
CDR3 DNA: TGTGCCATCAGTGAGGTGGGACAGGGAAACATTCAGTACTTC
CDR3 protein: CAISEVGQGNIQYF

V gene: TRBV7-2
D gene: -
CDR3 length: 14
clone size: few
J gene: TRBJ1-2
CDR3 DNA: TGTGCCAGCAGCTTTAACAGGCTTAACTATGGCTACACCTTC
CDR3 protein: CASSFNRLNYGYTF

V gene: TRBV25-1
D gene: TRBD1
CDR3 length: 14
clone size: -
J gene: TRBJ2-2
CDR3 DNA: TGTGCCAGCAGTAGTATGGGGGACAGCCGGGAGCTGTTTTTT
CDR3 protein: CASSSMGDSRELFF

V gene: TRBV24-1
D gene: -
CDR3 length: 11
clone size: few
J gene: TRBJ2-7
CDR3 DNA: TGTGCCACCGGAGGCCCTTACGAGCAGTACTTC
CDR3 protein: CATGGPYEQYF

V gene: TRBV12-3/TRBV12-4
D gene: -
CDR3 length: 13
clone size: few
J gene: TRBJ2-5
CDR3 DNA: TGTGCCAGCCGTAGGGCCGAACAAGAGACCCAGTACTTC
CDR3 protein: CASRRAEQETQYF

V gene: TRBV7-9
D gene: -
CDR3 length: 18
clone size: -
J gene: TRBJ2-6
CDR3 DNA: TGTGCCAGCAGCTTAGGTTTTAGGGGCCGCTCTGGGGCCAACGTCCTGACTTTC
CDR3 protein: CASSLGFRGRSGANVLTF

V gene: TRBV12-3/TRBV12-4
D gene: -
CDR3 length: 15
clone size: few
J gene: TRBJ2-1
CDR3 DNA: TGTGCCAGCAGTCCCGGGGGAGCGGCCTACAATGAGCAGTTCTTC
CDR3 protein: CASSPGGAAYNEQFF

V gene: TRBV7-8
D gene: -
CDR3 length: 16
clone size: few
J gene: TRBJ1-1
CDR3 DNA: TGTGCCAGCAGCTTAGCAGTGGTGTGGGTGAACACTGAAGCTTTCTTT
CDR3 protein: CASSLAVVWVNTEAFF

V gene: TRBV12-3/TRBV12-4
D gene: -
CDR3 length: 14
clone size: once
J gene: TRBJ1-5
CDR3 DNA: TGTGCCAGCAGCCCGGGACGGAGTTATCAGCCCCAGCATTTT
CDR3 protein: CASSPGRSYQPQHF

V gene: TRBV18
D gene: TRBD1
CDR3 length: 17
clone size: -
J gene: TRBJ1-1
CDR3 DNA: TGTGCCAGCTCACCGACAGGGGGCTTTTCCTCCAACACTGAAGCTTTCTTT
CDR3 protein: CASSPTGGFSSNTEAFF

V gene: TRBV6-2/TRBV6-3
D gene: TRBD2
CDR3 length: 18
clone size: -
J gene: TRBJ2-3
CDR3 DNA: TGTGCCAGCAGTTATGGATTACTAGCGGGAGCAGATACAGATACGCAGTATTTT
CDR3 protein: CASSYGLLAGADTDTQYF

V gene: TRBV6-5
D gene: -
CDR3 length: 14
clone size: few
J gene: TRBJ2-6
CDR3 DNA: TGTGCCAGCAGAAGAGATGGACAGTCCAACGTCCTGACTTTC
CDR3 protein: CASRRDGQSNVLTF

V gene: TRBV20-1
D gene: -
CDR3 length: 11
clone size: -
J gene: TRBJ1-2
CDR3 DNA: TGCAGTGCCCAAAACAGGGATGGCTACACCTTC
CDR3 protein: CSAQNRDGYTF

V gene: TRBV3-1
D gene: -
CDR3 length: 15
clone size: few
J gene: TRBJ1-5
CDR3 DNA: TGTGCCAGCAGCCAAGATTCAGCACCCAATCAGCCCCAGCATTTT
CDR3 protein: CASSQDSAPNQPQHF

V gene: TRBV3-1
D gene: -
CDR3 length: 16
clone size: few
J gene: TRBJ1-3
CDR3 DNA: TGTGCCAGCAGCCAACGAGGACTGGACCCCAGAAACACCATATATTTT
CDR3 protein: CASSQRGLDPRNTIYF

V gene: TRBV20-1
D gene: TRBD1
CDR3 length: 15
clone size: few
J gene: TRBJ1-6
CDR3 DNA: TGCAGTGCTCAGGACAGGGGCCTTATTAATTCACCCCTCCACTTT
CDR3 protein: CSAQDRGLINSPLHF

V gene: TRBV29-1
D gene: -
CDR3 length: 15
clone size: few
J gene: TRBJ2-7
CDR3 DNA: TGCAGCGTTGAGGGCCCGGGTGGGGGACTCTACGAGCAGTACTTC
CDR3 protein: CSVEGPGGGLYEQYF

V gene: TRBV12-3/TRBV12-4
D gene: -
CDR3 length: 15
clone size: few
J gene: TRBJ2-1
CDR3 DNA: TGTGCCAGCAGTTTAGTTGACAGCCCATACAATGAGCAGTTCTTC
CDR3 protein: CASSLVDSPYNEQFF

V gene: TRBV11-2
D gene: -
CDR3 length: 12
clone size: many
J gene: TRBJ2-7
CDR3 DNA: TGTGCCAGCAGCTTAGGTGGGCTCGAGCAGTACTTC
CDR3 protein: CASSLGGLEQYF

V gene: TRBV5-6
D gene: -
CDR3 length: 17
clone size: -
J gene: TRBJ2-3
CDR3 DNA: TGTGCCAGCAGCCCCACCGATGACATAACTACCTGGGGTACGCAGTATTTT
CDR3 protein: CASSPTDDITTWGTQYF

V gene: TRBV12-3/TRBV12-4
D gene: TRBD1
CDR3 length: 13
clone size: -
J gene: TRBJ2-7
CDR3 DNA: TGTGCCAGCAGATCAGGGGGCAGAGGGGAGCAGTACTTC
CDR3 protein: CASRSGGRGEQYF

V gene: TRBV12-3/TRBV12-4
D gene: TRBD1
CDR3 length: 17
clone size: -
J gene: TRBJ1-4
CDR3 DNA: TGTGCCAGCAGTTTTACATCCCGACAGGGTCTTAATGAAAAACTGTTTTTT
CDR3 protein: CASSFTSRQGLNEKLFF

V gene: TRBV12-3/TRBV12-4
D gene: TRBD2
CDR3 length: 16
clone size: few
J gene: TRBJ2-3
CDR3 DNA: TGTGCCAGCAGTTTACGGACTAGCGGGGGCACAGATACGCAGTATTTT
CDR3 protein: CASSLRTSGGTDTQYF

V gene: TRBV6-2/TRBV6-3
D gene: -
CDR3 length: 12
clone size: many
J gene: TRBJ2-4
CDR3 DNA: TGTGCCAGCACTCACCGCGGGCACATTCAGTACTTC
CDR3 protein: CASTHRGHIQYF

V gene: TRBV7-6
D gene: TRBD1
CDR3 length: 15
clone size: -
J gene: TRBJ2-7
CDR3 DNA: TGTGCCAGCAGCTCAAGACAGGGGAAAAACCACGAGCAGTACTTC
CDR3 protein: CASSSRQGKNHEQYF

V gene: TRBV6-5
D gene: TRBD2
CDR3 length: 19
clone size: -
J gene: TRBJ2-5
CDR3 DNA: TGTGCCAGTAGACTGCGCCCATTCGGTCTAGCGGGGCCTCAAGAGACCCAGTACTTC
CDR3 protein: CASRLRPFGLAGPQETQYF

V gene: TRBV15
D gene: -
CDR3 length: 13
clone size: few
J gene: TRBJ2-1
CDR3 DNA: TGTGCCACCAGCAGGGGCAGGGGAGATGAGCAGTTCTTC
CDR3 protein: CATSRGRGDEQFF

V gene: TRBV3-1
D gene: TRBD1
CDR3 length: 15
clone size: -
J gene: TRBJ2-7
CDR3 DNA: TGTGCCAGCAGCCGGTTTGCAGGGGGCGTTTACGAGCAGTACTTC
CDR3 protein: CASSRFAGGVYEQYF

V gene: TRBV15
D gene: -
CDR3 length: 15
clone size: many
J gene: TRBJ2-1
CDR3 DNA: TGTGCCACCAGCAGAGTGTTAGGTAGAGGTAATGAGCAGTTCTTC
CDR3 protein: CATSRVLGRGNEQFF

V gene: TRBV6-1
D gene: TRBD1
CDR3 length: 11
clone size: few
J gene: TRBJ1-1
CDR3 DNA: TGTGCCAGCAGTGCGAGGGGGCAAGCTTTCTTT
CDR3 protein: CASSARGQAFF

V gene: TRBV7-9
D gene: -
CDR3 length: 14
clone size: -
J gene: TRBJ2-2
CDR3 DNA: TGTGCCAGCAGCTCAGACACCTACCGCGGGGAGCTGTTTTTT
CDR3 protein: CASSSDTYRGELFF

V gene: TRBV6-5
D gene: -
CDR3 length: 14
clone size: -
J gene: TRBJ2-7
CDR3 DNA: TGTGCCAGCAGTTACTTGGAGGGAAACTACGAGCAGTACTTC
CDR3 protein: CASSYLEGNYEQYF

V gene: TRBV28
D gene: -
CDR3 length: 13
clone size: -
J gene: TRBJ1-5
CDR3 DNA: TGTGCCAGCAGGGCAAAAGGGAATCAGCCCCAGCATTTT
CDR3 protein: CASRAKGNQPQHF

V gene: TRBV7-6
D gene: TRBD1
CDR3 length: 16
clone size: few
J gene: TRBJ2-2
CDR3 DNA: TGTGCCAGCAGCTTAGTCCAGGGGGCGAACACCGGGGAGCTGTTTTTT
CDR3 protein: CASSLVQGANTGELFF

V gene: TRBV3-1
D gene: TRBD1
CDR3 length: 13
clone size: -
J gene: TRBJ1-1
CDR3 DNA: TGTGCCAGCAGCCATCCAGACAGGGGTGAAGCTTTCTTT
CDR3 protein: CASSHPDRGEAFF